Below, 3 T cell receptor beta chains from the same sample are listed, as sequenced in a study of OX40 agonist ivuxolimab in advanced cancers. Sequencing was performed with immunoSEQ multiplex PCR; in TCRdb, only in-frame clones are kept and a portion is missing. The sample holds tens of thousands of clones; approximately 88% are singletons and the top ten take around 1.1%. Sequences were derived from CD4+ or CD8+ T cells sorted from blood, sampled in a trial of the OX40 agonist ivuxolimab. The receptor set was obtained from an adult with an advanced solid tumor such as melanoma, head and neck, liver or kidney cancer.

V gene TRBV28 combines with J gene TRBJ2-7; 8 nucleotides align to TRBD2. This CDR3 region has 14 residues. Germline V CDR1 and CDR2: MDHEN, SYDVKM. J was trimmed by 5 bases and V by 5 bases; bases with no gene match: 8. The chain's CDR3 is CASSTKRGFDEQYF. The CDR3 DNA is TGTGCCAGCAGTACGAAGCGGGGGTTCGACGAGCAGTACTTC.

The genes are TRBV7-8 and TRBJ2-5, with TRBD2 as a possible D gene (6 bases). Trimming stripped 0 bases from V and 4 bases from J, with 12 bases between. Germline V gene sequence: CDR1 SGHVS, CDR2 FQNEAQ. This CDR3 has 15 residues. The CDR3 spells CASSLAEGTRETQYF. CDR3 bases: TGTGCCAGCAGCTTAGCGGAGGGGACCAGAGAGACCCAGTACTTC. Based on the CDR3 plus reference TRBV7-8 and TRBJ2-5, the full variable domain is GAGVSQSPRYKVAKRGQDVALRCDPISGHVSLFWYQQALGQGPEFLTYFQNEAQLDKSGLPSDRFFAERPEGSVSTLKIQRTQQEDSAVYLCASSLAEGTRETQYFGPGTRLLVL.

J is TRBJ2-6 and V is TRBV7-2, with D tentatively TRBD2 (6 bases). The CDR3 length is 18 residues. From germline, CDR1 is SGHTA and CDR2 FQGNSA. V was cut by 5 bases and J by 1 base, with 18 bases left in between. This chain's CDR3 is CASSTVGGRLSGANVLTF. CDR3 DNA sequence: TGTGCCAGCAGCACCGTGGGGGGTAGGCTATCTGGGGCCAACGTCCTGACTTTC.